These T cell receptor beta chains were read from a single sample in a study of cytomegalovirus exposure and HLA in healthy donors. Sequencing was performed with immunoSEQ multiplex PCR; in TCRdb, only in-frame clones are kept and a portion is missing. This sample has 100,000 to 150,000 clones, with 80% found just once. Material for sequencing was PBMCs. The receptors were sampled from a female donor in good health and CMV-seropositive. Both conserved end residues are part of each CDR3. D genes are given only for firm matches. Clone size, where shown, is once, few, many, or a class for clones that have expanded.

j_gene: TRBJ1-2
v_gene: TRBV5-8
d_gene: TRBD1
abundance: .
CDR3nt: TGTGCCAGCAGCCCGCGACAGGGGATGAACTATGGCTACACCTTC
CDR3aa: CASSPRQGMNYGYTF

j_gene: TRBJ2-2
v_gene: TRBV25-1
d_gene: .
abundance: .
CDR3nt: TGTGCCAGCAGTGCCCCAGGAGGGAGATCCGGGGAGCTGTTTTTT
CDR3aa: CASSAPGGRSGELFF

j_gene: TRBJ2-7
v_gene: TRBV5-1
d_gene: TRBD1
abundance: .
CDR3nt: TGCGCCAGCAGCTTGGGGTATCCGGGACAGGGTGGCGAGCAGTACTTC
CDR3aa: CASSLGYPGQGGEQYF

j_gene: TRBJ1-3
v_gene: TRBV11-2
d_gene: .
abundance: .
CDR3nt: TGTGCCAGCAGCCTCACAGGGTCCGGAAACACCATATATTTT
CDR3aa: CASSLTGSGNTIYF

j_gene: TRBJ2-1
v_gene: TRBV19
d_gene: TRBD2
abundance: once
CDR3nt: TGTGCCAGTCGCCTTCTAGCGGGGGGGAGTAATGAGCAGTTCTTC
CDR3aa: CASRLLAGGSNEQFF

j_gene: TRBJ1-2
v_gene: TRBV28
d_gene: TRBD1
abundance: once
CDR3nt: TGTGCCAGCAGTTACCGGACAGGGGGCTATGGCTACACCTTC
CDR3aa: CASSYRTGGYGYTF

j_gene: TRBJ2-3
v_gene: TRBV5-6
d_gene: .
abundance: once
CDR3nt: TGTGCCAGCAGCGTAGGACAGAACCGGGGAGCGCAGTATTTT
CDR3aa: CASSVGQNRGAQYF

j_gene: TRBJ2-7
v_gene: TRBV30
d_gene: TRBD1
abundance: .
CDR3nt: TGTGCCTGGACCACGGGACAGGGGTGGCTCGAGCAGTACTTC
CDR3aa: CAWTTGQGWLEQYF

j_gene: TRBJ2-7
v_gene: TRBV4-1
d_gene: .
abundance: few
CDR3nt: TGCGCCAGCAGCCAAGGGGCAGAGAGCTCCTACGAGCAGTACTTC
CDR3aa: CASSQGAESSYEQYF

j_gene: TRBJ1-6
v_gene: TRBV27
d_gene: .
abundance: .
CDR3nt: TGTGCCAGCAGTCTAAGAGGTACACCCCTCCACTTT
CDR3aa: CASSLRGTPLHF

j_gene: TRBJ1-2
v_gene: TRBV5-1
d_gene: .
abundance: once
CDR3nt: TGCGCCAGCAGCTTGGCAGCTAACTATGGCTACACCTTC
CDR3aa: CASSLAANYGYTF

j_gene: TRBJ2-6
v_gene: TRBV19
d_gene: TRBD1
abundance: .
CDR3nt: TGTGCCACCGCCCGAGGGGGCGCCCCTGGGGCCAACGTCCTGACTTTC
CDR3aa: CATARGGAPGANVLTF

j_gene: TRBJ2-3
v_gene: TRBV18
d_gene: .
abundance: .
CDR3nt: TGTGCCAGCTCACCCGGGGTAACAGATACGCAGTATTTT
CDR3aa: CASSPGVTDTQYF

j_gene: TRBJ1-6
v_gene: TRBV27
d_gene: .
abundance: .
CDR3nt: TGTGCCAGCGGGGGAGGAAATTCACCCCTCCACTTT
CDR3aa: CASGGGNSPLHF

j_gene: TRBJ1-2
v_gene: TRBV4-1
d_gene: .
abundance: .
CDR3nt: TGCGCCAGCAGCCAAGGCCCTCGCAGGCCCATCTATGGCTACACCTTC
CDR3aa: CASSQGPRRPIYGYTF

j_gene: TRBJ1-3
v_gene: TRBV4-1
d_gene: .
abundance: .
CDR3nt: TGCGCCAGCAGCCAGGGGCAGCTTATGCTCTCTGGAAACACCATATATTTT
CDR3aa: CASSQGQLMLSGNTIYF

j_gene: TRBJ1-1
v_gene: TRBV15
d_gene: .
abundance: .
CDR3nt: TGTGCCACCAGCATAGAGAGGCGGAAAGCTTTCTTT
CDR3aa: CATSIERRKAFF

j_gene: TRBJ2-7
v_gene: TRBV4-2
d_gene: .
abundance: .
CDR3nt: TGTGCCAGCAGCCAAGAAACCGGGACACCGGAGTACGAGCAGTACTTC
CDR3aa: CASSQETGTPEYEQYF

j_gene: TRBJ1-4
v_gene: TRBV30
d_gene: TRBD1
abundance: once
CDR3nt: TGTGCCTGGAACCCCCGACAGGGAGGAGAAAAACTGTTTTTT
CDR3aa: CAWNPRQGGEKLFF

j_gene: TRBJ2-4
v_gene: TRBV18
d_gene: .
abundance: .
CDR3nt: TGTGCCAGCTCACCCAGGGGAAAGGAAAACATTCAGTACTTC
CDR3aa: CASSPRGKENIQYF

j_gene: TRBJ1-1
v_gene: TRBV23-1
d_gene: .
abundance: .
CDR3nt: TGCGCCAGCAGACCTGAAATCACAGGGAGTTCAGCTTTCTTT
CDR3aa: CASRPEITGSSAFF

j_gene: TRBJ1-6
v_gene: TRBV2
d_gene: TRBD1
abundance: .
CDR3nt: TGTGCCAGCAGTGTGGGACAGCGATCACCCCTCCACTTT
CDR3aa: CASSVGQRSPLHF

j_gene: TRBJ2-7
v_gene: TRBV11-3
d_gene: .
abundance: few
CDR3nt: TGTGCCAGCAGCTCTACAGGCTACGAGCAGTACTTC
CDR3aa: CASSSTGYEQYF

j_gene: TRBJ1-1
v_gene: TRBV10-2
d_gene: .
abundance: .
CDR3nt: TGCGCCAGCCAGACAGGTACGAACACTGAAGCTTTCTTT
CDR3aa: CASQTGTNTEAFF

j_gene: TRBJ1-2
v_gene: TRBV7-3
d_gene: .
abundance: once
CDR3nt: TGTGCCAGCAGTCTAACAGGCGCGGTAACTAACTATGGCTACACCTTC
CDR3aa: CASSLTGAVTNYGYTF

j_gene: TRBJ2-4
v_gene: TRBV2
d_gene: .
abundance: once
CDR3nt: TGTGCCAGCAGTGATCAAGCGGTTAAAAACATTCAGTACTTC
CDR3aa: CASSDQAVKNIQYF

j_gene: TRBJ2-7
v_gene: TRBV10-3
d_gene: TRBD2
abundance: .
CDR3nt: TGTGCCATCAGTGGGGACCCGGGAGGTGTCGAGCAGTACTTC
CDR3aa: CAISGDPGGVEQYF

j_gene: TRBJ2-7
v_gene: TRBV10-3
d_gene: TRBD1
abundance: .
CDR3nt: TGTGCCATCAGGGGGACAGAGTCCTACGAGCAGTACTTC
CDR3aa: CAIRGTESYEQYF

j_gene: TRBJ1-5
v_gene: TRBV7-9
d_gene: .
abundance: .
CDR3nt: TGTGCCAGCAGTTCGAGCGCCGGGTTTGATCAGCCCCAGCATTTT
CDR3aa: CASSSSAGFDQPQHF

j_gene: TRBJ2-3
v_gene: TRBV11-2
d_gene: .
abundance: .
CDR3nt: TGTGCCAGCAGCTCCCCGGGGGATACGCAGTATTTT
CDR3aa: CASSSPGDTQYF

j_gene: TRBJ1-1
v_gene: TRBV5-1
d_gene: TRBD1
abundance: .
CDR3nt: TGCGCCTCCCGACAGGGAGTAAACACTGAAGCTTTCTTT
CDR3aa: CASRQGVNTEAFF

j_gene: TRBJ2-2
v_gene: TRBV20-1
d_gene: TRBD1
abundance: .
CDR3nt: TGCAGTGCATCAGGGGGCGGGGAGCTGTTTTTT
CDR3aa: CSASGGGELFF

j_gene: TRBJ2-2
v_gene: TRBV4-1
d_gene: TRBD1
abundance: once
CDR3nt: TGCGCCAGCAGCAACGGGGACAGGGCCCCCGGGGAGCTGTTTTTT
CDR3aa: CASSNGDRAPGELFF

j_gene: TRBJ1-1
v_gene: TRBV2
d_gene: .
abundance: .
CDR3nt: TGTGCCAGCAGTGTGGGGCAGAACACTGAAGCTTTCTTT
CDR3aa: CASSVGQNTEAFF

j_gene: TRBJ1-1
v_gene: TRBV2
d_gene: .
abundance: .
CDR3nt: TGTGCCAGCAGTGTGGAGGGTGGAACTGAAGCTTTCTTT
CDR3aa: CASSVEGGTEAFF